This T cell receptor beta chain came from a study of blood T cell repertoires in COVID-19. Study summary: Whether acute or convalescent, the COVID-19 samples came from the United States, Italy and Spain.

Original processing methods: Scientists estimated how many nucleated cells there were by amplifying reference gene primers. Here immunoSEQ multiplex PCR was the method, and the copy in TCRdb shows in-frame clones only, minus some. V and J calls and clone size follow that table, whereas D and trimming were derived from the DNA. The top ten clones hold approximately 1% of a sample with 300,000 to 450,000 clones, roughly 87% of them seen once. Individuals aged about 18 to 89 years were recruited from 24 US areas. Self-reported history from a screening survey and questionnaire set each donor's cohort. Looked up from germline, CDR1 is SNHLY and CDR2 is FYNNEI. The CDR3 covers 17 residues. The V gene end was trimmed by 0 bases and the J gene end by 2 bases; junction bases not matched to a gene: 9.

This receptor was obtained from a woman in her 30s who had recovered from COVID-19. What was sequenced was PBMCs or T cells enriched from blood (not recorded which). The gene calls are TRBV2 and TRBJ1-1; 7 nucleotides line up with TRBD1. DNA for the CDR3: TGTGCCAGCAGTGAAGCTCGGGTCGGGGACAGAAACACTGAAGCTTTCTTT. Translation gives CASSEARVGDRNTEAFF.